Below, one T cell receptor (beta chain) is given with its context. TCRdb's table, derived via immunoSEQ multiplex PCR, lists solely in-frame clones and lacks some. The sample holds 350,000 to 500,000 clones; 88% are singletons and the top ten take about 3.6%. This entry belongs to a study of Ad26.COV2.S vaccination and SARS-CoV-2 variants. On the study more broadly: A participant enrolled in the COV1001 Ad26.COV2.S trial arm provided the sample. Once, or twice with 56 days between doses, Ad26.COV2.S was given intramuscularly.

Treatment reported: roughly 20 received Ad26.COV2.S at low or high dose, single or two shots; about five received placebo; per-sample allocation not given. Each sample was drawn 63 days after the first injection (of vaccine or placebo). In Boston, an adult donor aged 18-55 years took part. The CDR3 is made up of 16 amino acids. Germline V gene lookup returns CDR1 LGHNA and CDR2 YNFKEQ. Trimming left V 0 bases short and J 0 bases short, with 11 bases between. The gene calls are TRBV4-2 and TRBJ1-2, with unresolved D. This clonotype was obtained from a person between 18 and 65 years old who received the Ad26.COV2.S COVID-19 vaccine or a placebo. This sample comprised peripheral blood, obtained in a trial of Ad26.COV2.S vaccine versus placebo. DNA of the CDR3: TGTGCCAGCAGCCAAGAAACCCGGCCAGCTAACTATGGCTACACCTTC. Translated: CASSQETRPANYGYTF.